The present T cell receptor beta chain was sequenced within a study of T cell clones after liver transplantation. Looking at the study overall: Apart from a few HCV-positive recipients, transplants were for non-autoimmune, non-viral reasons. Draws occurred before transplant, before withdrawal, and after complete or failed withdrawal.

TCRdb's copy holds only in-frame clones and misses some; the assay was immunoSEQ multiplex PCR. Counted here are about 74,000 clones, approximately 80% occurring once; the ten biggest clones make up 0.45% to 0.65%. CDR3 length: 12 residues. Germline V CDR1 and CDR2: GTSNPN, SVGIG (reference sequence). V shed 5 bases and J shed 0 bases, with 7 bases lying between them. General observations from the study: Rather than being deleted, graft donor-reactive T cells may have moved into the graft.

Points on this clone: The target antigen is unknown.

This chain uses TRBV30 with TRBJ1-1; no reliable D call. The source was CD4+ T cells from blood, collected before liver transplant. The receptor was derived from a human donor who received a liver transplant. The CDR3 DNA is TGTGCCTGGGGTGGGGTGAACACTGAAGCTTTCTTT. Translated: CAWGGVNTEAFF. Supplemented by reference TRBV30 and TRBJ1-1, the full variable domain reads SQTIHQWPATLVQPVGSPLSLECTVEGTSNPNLYWYRQAAGRGLQLLFYSVGIGQISSEVPQNLSASRPQDRQFILSSKKLLLSDSGFYLCAWGGVNTEAFFGQGTRLTVV.